Listed below are T cell receptor beta chains from one sample, sequenced in a study of cytomegalovirus exposure and HLA in healthy donors. TCRdb keeps only in-frame clones here, not all; method: immunoSEQ multiplex PCR. The top ten hold 6.2% of the sample, which has 100,000 to 120,000 clones, roughly 80% seen once. Specimen: PBMCs. These receptors originate from a man aged 25-40 years in good health and CMV-seropositive. Each CDR3 is given without its conserved first and last residue.

V,CDR3
TRBV27,ASSSHPGEETQY
TRBV12-5,ASGPLRGGAYEQY
TRBV19,ASIRDRTEKLF
TRBV20-1,SGAGDNGYT
TRBV2,ASRMDRGFSYNEQF
TRBV10-1,ASSPGHSYNEQF
TRBV11-3,ASSNGQGIIAGELF
TRBV4-3,ASSQDPGLAMQY
TRBV4-2,ASSQVAIVQDIRRTF
TRBV9,ASSVEGTGYNEQF
TRBV18,ASSPTSHGGSGNTIY
TRBV5-4,ASRPNPGQVAGGYT
TRBV19,ASSTTTDTFEQY
TRBV6-1,ASSEAIGGYGYT
TRBV6-4,ASSPTESANYGYT
TRBV5-1,ASSPGTGGLETQY
TRBV7-9,ASSPRQGAIDTQY
TRBV19,ASSKGQGGSDTQY
TRBV30,AWSVSRITGNTIY
TRBV11-2,ASSLGQVDGYT
TRBV6-4,ARRLDRHYT
TRBV19,ASSILGQAGETQY
TRBV5-1,ASSLEGTGSRGAYEQY
TRBV19,ASSIRTGGRSNPSYEQY
TRBV6-6,ASSLVGASSPLH
TRBV7-9,ASSYAGTENSPLH
TRBV6-5,ASSYYRGNTEAF
TRBV7-4,ASITKDRDYEQY
TRBV10-2,ASSESTYNEQF
TRBV7-2,ASSLIQGEPQH
TRBV19,ASSNSWSGTDTQY
TRBV27,ASSLSGRVGSTDTQY
TRBV27,ASSRGPGRERNSPLH
TRBV15,ATRGLGGYEAF
TRBV11-2,ASSSPSGGGTEAF
TRBV5-1,ASSWRVLSYNEQF
TRBV5-6,ASSFSGGGADTQY
TRBV30,AWSAGTGGGNQPQH
TRBV5-1,ASRLQRGASFYTDTQY
TRBV20-1,SASRAQGQF
TRBV2,ASKVVREQF
TRBV9,ASSVETGNTGELF
TRBV9,ASSVVEGRGTQY